The sequence of this T cell receptor (beta chain) was determined in a study of T cell responses to AZD1222 COVID-19 vaccine. The data were produced by immunoSEQ multiplex PCR, yet TCRdb's version contains in-frame clones alone and is incomplete. This sample has around 130,000 clones, with about nine tenths found just once. Study results and limitations: Regions 160-218 and 743-854 held dominance among vaccine-associated CD4 TCRs, which spanned spike.

Looked up from germline, CDR1 is LGHNA and CDR2 is YSLEER. The CDR3 runs 16 residues. V was clipped by 1 base and J by 5 bases; unmatched bases: 7. To note about this clone: Its antigen is unknown.

The specimen comprised peripheral blood, sampled 28 days after the second dose of the MenACWY control vaccine. The TCR was taken from an adult who received the MenACWY meningococcal vaccine as a control. The gene calls are TRBV4-3 and TRBJ2-4; 8 positions match TRBD2. CDR3 residues: CASSQGRGGRENIQYF. In DNA form, the CDR3 reads TGCGCCAGCAGCCAAGGTCGGGGGGGCCGCGAAAACATTCAGTACTTC.